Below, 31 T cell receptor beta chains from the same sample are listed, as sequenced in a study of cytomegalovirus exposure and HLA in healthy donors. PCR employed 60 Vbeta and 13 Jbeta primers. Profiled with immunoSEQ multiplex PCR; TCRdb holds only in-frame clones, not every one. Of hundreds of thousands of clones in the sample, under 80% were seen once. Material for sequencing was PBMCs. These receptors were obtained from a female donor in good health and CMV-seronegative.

The CDR3 region is CASSPAWGGPQETQYF. Written as DNA, the CDR3 is TGTGCCAGCAGCCCCGCCTGGGGGGGCCCCCAAGAGACCCAGTACTTC. This rearrangement joins TRBV6-6 to TRBJ2-5; weak D call: TRBD2 (7 bases). Trimming took 6 bases from V and 1 from J, leaving 18 bases between them. The CDR3 is made up of 16 amino acids. Germline V lookup: CDR1 MNHNY, CDR2 SVGAGI (reference sequence).

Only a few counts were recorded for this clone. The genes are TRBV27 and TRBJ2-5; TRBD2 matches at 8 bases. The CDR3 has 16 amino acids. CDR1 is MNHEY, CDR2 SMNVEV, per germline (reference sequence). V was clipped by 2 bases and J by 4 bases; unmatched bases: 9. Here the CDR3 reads CASSLRSRLARETQYF. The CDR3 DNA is TGTGCCAGCAGTTTACGTTCTAGACTAGCGCGAGAGACCCAGTACTTC.

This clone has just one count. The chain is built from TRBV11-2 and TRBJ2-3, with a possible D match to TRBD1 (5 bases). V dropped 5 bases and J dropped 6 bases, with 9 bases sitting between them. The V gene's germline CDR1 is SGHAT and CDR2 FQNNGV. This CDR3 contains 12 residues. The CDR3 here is CASSPGLDTQYF. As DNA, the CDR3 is TGTGCCAGCAGCCCAGGGCTTGATACGCAGTATTTT.

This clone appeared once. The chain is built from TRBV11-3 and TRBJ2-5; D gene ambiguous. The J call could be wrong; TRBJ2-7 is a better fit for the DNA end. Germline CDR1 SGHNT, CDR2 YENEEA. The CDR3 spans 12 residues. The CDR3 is CASSLTGHEQYF. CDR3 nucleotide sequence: TGTGCCAGCAGCTTAACTGGTCACGAGCAGTACTTC.

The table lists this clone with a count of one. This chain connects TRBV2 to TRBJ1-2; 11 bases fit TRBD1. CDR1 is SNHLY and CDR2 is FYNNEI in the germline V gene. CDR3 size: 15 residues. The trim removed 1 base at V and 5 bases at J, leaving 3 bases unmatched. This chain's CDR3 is CASSEGTGGAYGYTF. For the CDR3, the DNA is TGTGCCAGCAGTGAAGGGACAGGGGGCGCGTATGGCTACACCTTC.

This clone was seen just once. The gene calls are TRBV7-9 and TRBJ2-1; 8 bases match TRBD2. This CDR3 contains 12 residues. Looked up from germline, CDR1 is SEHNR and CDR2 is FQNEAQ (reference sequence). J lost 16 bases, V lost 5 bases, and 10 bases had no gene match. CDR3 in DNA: TGTGCCAGCAGCCAGCGGGAGCAGTCCTGCTTCTTC. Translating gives CASSQREQSCFF.

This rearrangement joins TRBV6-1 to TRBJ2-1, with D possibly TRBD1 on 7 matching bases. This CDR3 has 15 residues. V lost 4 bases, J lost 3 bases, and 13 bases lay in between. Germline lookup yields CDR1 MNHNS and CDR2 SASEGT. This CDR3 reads CASSGGAGGYNEQFF. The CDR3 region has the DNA TGTGCCAGCAGTGGGGGGGCAGGGGGCTACAATGAGCAGTTCTTC.

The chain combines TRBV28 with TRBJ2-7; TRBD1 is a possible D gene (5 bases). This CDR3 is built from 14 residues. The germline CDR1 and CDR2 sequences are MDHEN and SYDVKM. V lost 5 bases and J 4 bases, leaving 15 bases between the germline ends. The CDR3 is CASSLVGQGYEQYF. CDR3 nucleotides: TGTGCCAGCAGTCTCGTCGGGCAGGGATACGAGCAGTACTTC. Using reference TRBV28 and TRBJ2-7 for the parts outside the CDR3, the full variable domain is DVKVTQSSRYLVKRTGEKVFLECVQDMDHENMFWYRQDPGLGLRLIYFSYDVKMKEKGDIPEGYSVSREKKERFSLILESASTNQTSMYLCASSLVGQGYEQYFGPGTRLTVT.

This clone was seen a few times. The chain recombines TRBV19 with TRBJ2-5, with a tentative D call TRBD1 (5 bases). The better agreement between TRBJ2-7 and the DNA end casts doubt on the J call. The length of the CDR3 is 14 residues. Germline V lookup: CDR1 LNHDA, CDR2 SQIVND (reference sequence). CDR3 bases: TGTGCCAGTGAAAAAAGGCAGGGCTTGGACGAGCAGTACTTC. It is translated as CASEKRQGLDEQYF.

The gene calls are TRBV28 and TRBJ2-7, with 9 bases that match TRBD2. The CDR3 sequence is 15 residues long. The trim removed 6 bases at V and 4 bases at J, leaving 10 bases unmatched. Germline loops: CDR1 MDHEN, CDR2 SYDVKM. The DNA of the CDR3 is TGTGCCAGCAGCCCCTACGTGGCGGGAGGGTACGAGCAGTACTTC. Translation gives CASSPYVAGGYEQYF.

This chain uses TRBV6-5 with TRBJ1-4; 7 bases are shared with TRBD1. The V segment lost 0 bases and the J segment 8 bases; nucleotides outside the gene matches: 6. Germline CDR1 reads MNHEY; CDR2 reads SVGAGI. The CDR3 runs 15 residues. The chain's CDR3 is CASSYSRQGREKLFF. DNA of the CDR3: TGTGCCAGCAGTTACTCAAGACAGGGACGCGAAAAACTGTTTTTT.

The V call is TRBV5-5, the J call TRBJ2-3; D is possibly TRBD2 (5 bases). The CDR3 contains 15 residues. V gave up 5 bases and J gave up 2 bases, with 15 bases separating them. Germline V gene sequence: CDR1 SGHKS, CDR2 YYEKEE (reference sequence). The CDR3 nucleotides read TGTGCCAGCAGACCGGCAGGACTCAACACAGATACGCAGTATTTT. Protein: CASRPAGLNTDTQYF.

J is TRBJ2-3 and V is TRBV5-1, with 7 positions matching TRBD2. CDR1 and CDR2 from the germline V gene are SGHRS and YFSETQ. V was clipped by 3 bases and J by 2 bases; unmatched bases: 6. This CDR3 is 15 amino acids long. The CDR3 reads CASSSTGGHTDTQYF. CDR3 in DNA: TGCGCCAGCAGCTCCACGGGGGGTCACACAGATACGCAGTATTTT.

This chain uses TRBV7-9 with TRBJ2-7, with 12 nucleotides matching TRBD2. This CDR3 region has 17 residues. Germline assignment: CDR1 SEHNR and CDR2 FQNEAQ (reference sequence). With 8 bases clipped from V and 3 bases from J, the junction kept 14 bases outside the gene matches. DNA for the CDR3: TGTGCCAGCGCCGAATCCGCCGGGACTAGCGGGCACTACGAGCAGTACTTC. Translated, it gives CASAESAGTSGHYEQYF.

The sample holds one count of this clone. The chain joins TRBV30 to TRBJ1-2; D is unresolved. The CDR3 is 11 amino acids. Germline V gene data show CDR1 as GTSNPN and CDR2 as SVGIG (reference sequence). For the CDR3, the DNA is TGTGCGGCGGGGTCGGACTATGGCTACACCTTC. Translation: CAAGSDYGYTF.

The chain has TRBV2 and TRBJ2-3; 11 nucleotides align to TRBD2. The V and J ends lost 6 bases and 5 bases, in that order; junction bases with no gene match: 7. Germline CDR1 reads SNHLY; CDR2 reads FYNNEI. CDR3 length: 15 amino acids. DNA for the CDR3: TGTGCCAGCAGGCTTCTAGCGGGAGGTGAAGATACGCAGTATTTT. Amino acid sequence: CASRLLAGGEDTQYF.

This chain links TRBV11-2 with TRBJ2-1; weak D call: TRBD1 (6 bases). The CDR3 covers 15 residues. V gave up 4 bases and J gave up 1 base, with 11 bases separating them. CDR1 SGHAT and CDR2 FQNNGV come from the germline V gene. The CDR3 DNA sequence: TGTGCCAGCAGCTCGATTAGGGGGTCCTACAATGAGCAGTTCTTC. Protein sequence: CASSSIRGSYNEQFF.

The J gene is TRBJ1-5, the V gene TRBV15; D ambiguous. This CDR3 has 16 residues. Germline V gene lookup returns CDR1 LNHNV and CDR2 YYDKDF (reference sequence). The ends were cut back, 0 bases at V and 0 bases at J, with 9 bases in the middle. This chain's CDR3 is CATSRDADYSNQPQHF. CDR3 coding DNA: TGTGCCACCAGCAGAGATGCGGATTATAGCAATCAGCCCCAGCATTTT. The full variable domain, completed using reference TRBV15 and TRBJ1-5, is DAMVIQNPRYQVTQFGKPVTLSCSQTLNHNVMYWYQQKSSQAPKLLFHYYDKDFNNEADTPDNFQSRRPNTSFCFLDIRSPGLGDTAMYLCATSRDADYSNQPQHFGDGTRLSIL.

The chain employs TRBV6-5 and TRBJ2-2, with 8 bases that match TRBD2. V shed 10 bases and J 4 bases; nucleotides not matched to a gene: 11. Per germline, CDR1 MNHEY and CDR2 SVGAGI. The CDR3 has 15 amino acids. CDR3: CATPGGSPFTGELFF. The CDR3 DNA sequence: TGTGCCACCCCGGGGGGGTCACCCTTCACCGGGGAGCTGTTTTTT.

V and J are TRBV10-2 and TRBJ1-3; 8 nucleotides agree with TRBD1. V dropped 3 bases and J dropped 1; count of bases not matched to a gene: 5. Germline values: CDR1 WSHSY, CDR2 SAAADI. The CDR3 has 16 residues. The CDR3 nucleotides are TGCGCCAGCAGTGACTTTCAGGGGGCATCTGGAAACACCATATATTTT. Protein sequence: CASSDFQGASGNTIYF.

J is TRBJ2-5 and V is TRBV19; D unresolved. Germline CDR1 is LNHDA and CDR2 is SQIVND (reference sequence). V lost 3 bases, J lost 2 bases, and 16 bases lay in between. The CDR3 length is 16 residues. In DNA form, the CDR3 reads TGTGCCAGTAGTATCAGTCGGGTTCAACTTCAAGAGACCCAGTACTTC. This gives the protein CASSISRVQLQETQYF.

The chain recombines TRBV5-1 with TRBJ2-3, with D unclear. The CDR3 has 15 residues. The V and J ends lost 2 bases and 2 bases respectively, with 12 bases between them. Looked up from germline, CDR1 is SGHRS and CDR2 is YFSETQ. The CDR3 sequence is CASSFQATATDTQYF. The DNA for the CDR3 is TGCGCCAGCAGCTTTCAGGCTACCGCCACAGATACGCAGTATTTT.

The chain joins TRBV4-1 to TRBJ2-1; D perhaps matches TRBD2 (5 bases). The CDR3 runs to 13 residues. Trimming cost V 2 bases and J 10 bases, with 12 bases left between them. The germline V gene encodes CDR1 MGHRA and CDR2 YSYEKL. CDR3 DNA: TGCGCCAGCAGCCAAACGCGGGCCCCGGAGCAGTTCTTC. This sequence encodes CASSQTRAPEQFF.

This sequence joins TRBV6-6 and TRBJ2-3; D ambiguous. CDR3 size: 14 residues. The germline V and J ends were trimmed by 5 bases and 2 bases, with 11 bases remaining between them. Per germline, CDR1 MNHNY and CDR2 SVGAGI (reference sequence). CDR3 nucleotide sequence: TGTGCCAGCAGTGATCCGGGTTTCACAGATACGCAGTATTTT. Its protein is CASSDPGFTDTQYF.

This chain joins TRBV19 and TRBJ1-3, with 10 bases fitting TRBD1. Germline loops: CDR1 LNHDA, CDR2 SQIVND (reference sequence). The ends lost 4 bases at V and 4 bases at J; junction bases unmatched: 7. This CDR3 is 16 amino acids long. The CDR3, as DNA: TGTGCCAGTAGTACTCCGGGACAGGGGCCCGGAAACACCATATATTTT. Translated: CASSTPGQGPGNTIYF.

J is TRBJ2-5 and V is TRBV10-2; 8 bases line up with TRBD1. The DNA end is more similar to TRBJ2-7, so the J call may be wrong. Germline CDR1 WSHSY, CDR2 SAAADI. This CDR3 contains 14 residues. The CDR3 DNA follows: TGCGCCAGCAGGGCTCAGGGGGCTTCCTACGAGCAGTACTTC. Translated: CASRAQGASYEQYF.

The CDR3 DNA is TGTGCCAGCAGCTCGGACACATACTCTGGAAACACCATATATTTT. Encoded protein: CASSSDTYSGNTIYF. This rearrangement joins TRBV11-3 to TRBJ1-3; possible D gene TRBD1, 5 bases. Trimming removed 4 bases from V and 0 bases from J, with 10 bases in between. Germline assignment: CDR1 SGHNT and CDR2 YENEEA. There are 15 residues in the CDR3.

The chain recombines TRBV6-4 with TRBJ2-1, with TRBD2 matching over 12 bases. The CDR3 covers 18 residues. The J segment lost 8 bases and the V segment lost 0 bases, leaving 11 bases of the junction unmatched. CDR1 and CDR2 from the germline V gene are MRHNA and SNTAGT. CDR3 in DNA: TGTGCCAGCAGTGACTCGGGGCGACTAGCGGGAGTATTGGATGAGCAGTTCTTC. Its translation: CASSDSGRLAGVLDEQFF.

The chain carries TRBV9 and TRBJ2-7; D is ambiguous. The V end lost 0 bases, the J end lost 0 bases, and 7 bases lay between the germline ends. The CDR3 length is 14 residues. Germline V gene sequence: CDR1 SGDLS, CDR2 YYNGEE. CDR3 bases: TGTGCCAGCAGCGTAGAGCAGGCCTCCTACGAGCAGTACTTC. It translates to CASSVEQASYEQYF.

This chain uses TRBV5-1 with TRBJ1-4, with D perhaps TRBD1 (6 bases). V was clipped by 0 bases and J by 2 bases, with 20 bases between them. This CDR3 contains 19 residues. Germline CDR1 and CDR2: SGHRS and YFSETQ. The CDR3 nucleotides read TGCGCCAGCAGCTTGGATCCCAACAGGGAGGGAAAGACTAATGAAAAACTGTTTTTT. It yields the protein CASSLDPNREGKTNEKLFF.

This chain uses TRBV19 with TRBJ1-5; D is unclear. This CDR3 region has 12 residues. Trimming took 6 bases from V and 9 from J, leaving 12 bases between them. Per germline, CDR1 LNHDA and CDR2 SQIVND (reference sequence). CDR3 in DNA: TGTGCCAGTAGCCATCTAGGCGGGCCCCAGCATTTT. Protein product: CASSHLGGPQHF.